This T cell receptor (beta chain) was retrieved from a study of cytomegalovirus exposure and HLA in healthy donors. Overall study: The 120 or so validation repertoires used the same platform as the roughly 670 first-cohort repertoires, a later analysis reported. General study points: Cytomegalovirus status was reportedly diagnosed by the classifier with high specificity and sensitivity. Whilst most TCR sequences proved rare, a subset of public TCRs occurred across many donors.

The junction had 10 bases not matched to a gene; V was cut back by 3 bases and J by 4 bases. The CDR3 covers 16 residues. Germline V gene data show CDR1 as SGHRS and CDR2 as YFSETQ. A remark on this clone: The antigen remains unidentified.

This table comes from immunoSEQ multiplex PCR, and its TCRdb copy is limited to in-frame clones, with some not included. The data contain around 150,000 clones, about 95% of them singletons. Sequenced sample: PBMCs. The V call is TRBV5-1, the J call TRBJ2-5, with 9 nucleotides matching TRBD2. The origin of this receptor is a woman aged 18-29 years in good health and CMV-seronegative. In DNA form, the CDR3 reads TGCGCCAGCAGCTCCCTTATAGCGGGGGAGGGAGAGACCCAGTACTTC. It specifies CASSSLIAGEGETQYF.